This TCR beta chain originates from a study of blood T cell repertoires in COVID-19. Study-wide background: T cells, B-cell-depleted T cells, or PBMCs provided the cDNA or gDNA that served as material.

Germline V gives CDR1 MRHNA, CDR2 SNTAGT. V lost 6 bases and J lost 2, with 21 bases in between. This CDR3 has 17 amino acids. How the authors handled the data: The assay estimated nucleated cells by amplifying reference gene primers. Sequencing used immunoSEQ multiplex PCR; TCRdb keeps in-frame clones, though not all of them. The V and J calls and clone size are taken from that table; D and trimming were inferred from the DNA. The profile shows 200,000 or so clones, roughly 80% of them singletons. This receptor was taken from a woman aged 70-85 years with acute or convalescent COVID-19. The material sequenced was peripheral blood. V is TRBV6-4 and J is TRBJ2-3; TRBD2 might be the D (6 bases). CDR3 nucleotide sequence: TGTGCCAGCAGAGGAGGGGTCGGGCCGACGTACACAGATACGCAGTATTTT. Translating it yields CASRGGVGPTYTDTQYF.